The following is a T cell receptor beta chain sequence with its context. As yet, its antigen is unknown. The germline V gene encodes CDR1 SGHAT and CDR2 FQNNGV. The CDR3 has 13 residues. Trimming left V 5 bases short and J 4 bases short, with 11 bases between. The data belong to a study of cytomegalovirus exposure and HLA in healthy donors. On the study more broadly: The roughly 130 validation repertoires used the same platform as the 666 first-cohort repertoires, a later analysis reported.

Findings of the study overall: Listed as cytomegalovirus-associated were 164 TCR beta chains. For cytomegalovirus status, the classifier reportedly gave diagnoses with high specificity and sensitivity.

Data came from immunoSEQ multiplex PCR; TCRdb stores just in-frame clones and leaves some out. The repertoire holds 150,000 to 200,000 clones, with about 86% as singletons. The chain combines TRBV11-2 with TRBJ1-2; D remains ambiguous. Sample: PBMCs. The source is a woman aged 25 to 39 in good health and CMV-seronegative. The CDR3 DNA follows: TGTGCCAGCAGCCCAGAGCGTACCTATGGCTACACCTTC. It encodes CASSPERTYGYTF.